The 23 T cell receptor beta chains listed next were all sequenced from one sample in a study of blood T cell repertoires in COVID-19. TCRdb's table, derived via immunoSEQ multiplex PCR, lists solely in-frame clones and lacks some. The sample holds 330,000 or so clones, 92% seen once. Sequencing was carried out using PBMCs or T cells enriched from blood (not recorded which). These receptors all come from a woman under 40 who had recovered from COVID-19.

V is TRBV9 and J is TRBJ1-1, with D possibly TRBD1 on 5 matching bases. V was shortened by 2 bases and J by 4 bases, with 9 bases between the two germline ends. The CDR3 is made up of 13 amino acids. Looked up from germline, CDR1 is SGDLS and CDR2 is YYNGEE. CDR3 region: CASSVPGGTEAFF. The CDR3 DNA is TGTGCCAGCAGCGTTCCGGGGGGCACTGAAGCTTTCTTT.

This chain connects TRBV10-3 to TRBJ1-2; D remains ambiguous. Germline V gene lookup returns CDR1 ENHRY and CDR2 SYGVKD. This CDR3 is built from 13 residues. The germline V and J ends were trimmed by 6 bases and 3 bases, with 11 bases remaining between them. The CDR3 spells CAIRSGEYYGYTF. For the CDR3, the DNA is TGTGCCATCAGGTCCGGGGAGTACTATGGCTACACCTTC.

This sequence joins TRBV11-3 and TRBJ1-3; TRBD1 is a possible D gene (5 bases). CDR3 length equals 14 residues. V lost 3 bases and J lost 1, with 7 bases in between. Germline V gene sequence: CDR1 SGHNT, CDR2 YENEEA. The CDR3 DNA sequence: TGTGCCAGCAGCTTTGGACATTCTGGAAACACCATATATTTT. It yields the protein CASSFGHSGNTIYF. The full variable domain, with the rest looked up from reference TRBV11-3 and TRBJ1-3, is EAGVVQSPRYKIIEKKQPVAFWCNPISGHNTLYWYLQNLGQGPELLIRYENEEAVDDSQLPKDRFSAERLKGVDSTLKIQPAELGDSAVYLCASSFGHSGNTIYFGEGSWLTVV.

The rearrangement links TRBV7-8 to TRBJ2-1; tentatively, D is TRBD1 (5 bases). The CDR3 length is 15 residues. The V gene's germline CDR1 is SGHVS and CDR2 FQNEAQ. The V and J ends lost 1 base and 6 bases respectively, with 13 bases between them. CDR3 sequence reads: CASSLGGHLRNEQFF. Written as DNA, the CDR3 is TGTGCCAGCAGCTTAGGTGGACATCTCCGCAATGAGCAGTTCTTC.

V gene TRBV7-2 combines with J gene TRBJ2-6, with 8 bases aligning to TRBD2. Trimming removed 5 bases from V and 0 bases from J; junction bases left unmatched: 3. Per the germline V gene, CDR1 is SGHTA and CDR2 is FQGNSA. This CDR3 is 16 amino acids long. The chain's CDR3 is CASSVGGGSGANVLTF. The CDR3 coding sequence is TGTGCCAGCAGCGTCGGGGGGGGCTCTGGGGCCAACGTCCTGACTTTC.

The CDR3 is CATSRDQGGYSNQPQHF. The CDR3 region has the DNA TGTGCCACCAGCAGAGACCAGGGAGGATATAGCAATCAGCCCCAGCATTTT. The rearrangement links TRBV15 to TRBJ1-5; D possibly corresponds to TRBD1 (5 bases). This CDR3 contains 17 residues. The germline V and J ends were trimmed by 0 bases and 0 bases, with 12 bases remaining between them. The germline V gene has CDR1 LNHNV and CDR2 YYDKDF (reference sequence).

The chain is built from TRBV21-1 and TRBJ1-5. TRBV21-1 represents a pseudogene. This CDR3 is 14 amino acids long. The CDR3 DNA sequence: TGTGCCAGCAGCAAAGAGATACGGCCGGCGGCCCAGCATTTT. Translated, it gives CASSKEIRPAAQHF.

The chain links TRBV6-2 or TRBV6-3 to TRBJ2-3; TRBD2 matches 9 bases. The CDR3 is 15 residues long. CDR1 and CDR2 from the germline V gene are MNHEY and SVGEGT. J gave up 5 bases and V 2 bases, and 5 bases lay outside the gene matches. The CDR3 loop is CASSYTRGGLDTQYF. The CDR3 nucleotides read TGTGCCAGCAGTTACACGCGGGGGGGTCTAGATACGCAGTATTTT.

This rearrangement joins TRBV5-1 to TRBJ2-7, with 9 bases fitting TRBD1. Looked up from germline, CDR1 is SGHRS and CDR2 is YFSETQ. Unmatched junction bases numbered 5, after V lost 5 bases and J lost 5 bases. The CDR3 is 13 residues long. The CDR3: CASSLRTGDEQYF. The CDR3 bases are TGCGCCAGCAGTCTTCGGACAGGGGACGAGCAGTACTTC. The full variable domain, its missing parts supplied by reference TRBV5-1 and TRBJ2-7, is KAGVTQTPRYLIKTRGQQVTLSCSPISGHRSVSWYQQTPGQGLQFLFEYFSETQRNKGNFPGRFSGRQFSNSRSEMNVSTLELGDSALYLCASSLRTGDEQYFGPGTRLTVT.

The CDR3 region has the DNA TGTGCCAGTAGTAGCTCTTCAGGGTTGGCGGATACGCAGTATTTT. As protein: CASSSSSGLADTQYF. This chain links TRBV19 with TRBJ2-3; the D gene is possibly TRBD1 (5 bases). The CDR3 covers 15 residues. V was trimmed by 4 bases and J by 6 bases, leaving 17 bases between them. Per the germline V gene, CDR1 is LNHDA and CDR2 is SQIVND (reference sequence).

V is TRBV11-3 and J is TRBJ2-1, with 7 bases identical to TRBD2. V lost 6 bases to trimming and J lost 7 bases; unmatched junction nucleotides: 15. Per the germline V gene, CDR1 is SGHNT and CDR2 is YENEEA. CDR3 length: 16 residues. CDR3 residues: CASSPHWGTKGNEQFF. CDR3 in DNA: TGTGCCAGCAGTCCACACTGGGGGACTAAGGGAAATGAGCAGTTCTTC.

The gene calls are TRBV19 and TRBJ2-1, with 11 bases lining up with TRBD2. The CDR3 sequence is 16 residues long. After removal of 5 bases from V and 5 bases from J, the junction contained 8 bases not matched to a gene. Germline V gene data show CDR1 as LNHDA and CDR2 as SQIVND (reference sequence). In DNA form, the CDR3 reads TGTGCCAGTAGTTCCACCGGGACTAGCGGCCACAATGAGCAGTTCTTC. As protein: CASSSTGTSGHNEQFF.

The chain joins TRBV3-1 (or the pseudogene TRBV3-2) to TRBJ2-3; D is perhaps TRBD1 (6 bases). The ends were cut back, 4 bases at V and 0 bases at J, with 11 bases in the middle. CDR3 size: 15 residues. From germline, CDR1 is LGHDT and CDR2 YNNKEL (reference sequence). The CDR3 nucleotides read TGTGCCAGCAGCCCCAGGGGTCTTAGCACAGATACGCAGTATTTT. This encodes CASSPRGLSTDTQYF.

The V call is TRBV5-6, the J call TRBJ1-2; no clear D gene. Germline CDR1 and CDR2: SGHDT and YYEEEE. V lost 4 bases, J lost 6 bases, and 7 bases lay in between. This CDR3 spans 11 amino acids. The CDR3 DNA is TGTGCCAGCAGCCGGTCCCATGGCTACACCTTC. Translation gives CASSRSHGYTF.

V is TRBV13 and J is TRBJ1-2, with D unclear. CDR1 and CDR2 (germline): PRHDT, FYEKMQ (reference sequence). The CDR3 sequence is 16 residues long. Trimming removed 0 bases from V and 3 bases from J, with 14 bases in between. CDR3 residues: CASSLGYAPSDYGYTF. The DNA of the CDR3 is TGTGCCAGCAGCTTAGGTTACGCACCGAGCGACTATGGCTACACCTTC.

J is TRBJ2-5 and V is TRBV15; 7 nucleotides align to TRBD1. J lost 1 base, V lost 0 bases, and 2 bases had no gene match. Per the germline V gene, CDR1 is LNHNV and CDR2 is YYDKDF (reference sequence). CDR3 length: 15 residues. CDR3 in amino acids: CATSRDDRVQETQYF. The CDR3 DNA sequence: TGTGCCACCAGCAGAGATGACAGGGTCCAAGAGACCCAGTACTTC. The full variable domain, with the rest looked up from reference TRBV15 and TRBJ2-5, is DAMVIQNPRYQVTQFGKPVTLSCSQTLNHNVMYWYQQKSSQAPKLLFHYYDKDFNNEADTPDNFQSRRPNTSFCFLDIRSPGLGDTAMYLCATSRDDRVQETQYFGPGTRLLVL.

The CDR3 DNA reads TGTGCCAGCACCCCTGGGACAGGGTTTCCCCACTTCAGAAACACCATATATTTT. This translates into CASTPGTGFPHFRNTIYF. The rearrangement uses TRBV7-9 and TRBJ1-3, with 9 positions matching TRBD1. With V trimmed by 7 bases and J by 5 bases, 18 bases remained unmatched. CDR3 length equals 18 residues. Germline V lookup: CDR1 SEHNR, CDR2 FQNEAQ (reference sequence).

The chain joins TRBV29-1 to TRBJ1-1; TRBD1 aligns across 7 bases. In germline, CDR1 is SQVTM, CDR2 ANQGSEA. The CDR3 has 15 residues. V lost 6 bases, J lost 5 bases, and 15 bases stayed unmatched. CDR3 sequence reads: CSVGSTRGGFTEAFF. DNA of the CDR3: TGCAGCGTAGGATCTACGCGAGGGGGCTTTACTGAAGCTTTCTTT. Full variable domain (outside the CDR3, taken from reference TRBV29-1 and TRBJ1-1): SAVISQKPSRDICQRGTSLTIQCQVDSQVTMMFWYRQQPGQSLTLIATANQGSEATYESGFVIDKFPISRPNLTFSTLTVSNMSPEDSSIYLCSVGSTRGGFTEAFFGQGTRLTVV.

V gene TRBV6-2 or TRBV6-3 combines with J gene TRBJ2-5; TRBD2 aligns across 9 bases. The V and J ends lost 5 bases and 5 bases, in that order; junction bases with no gene match: 9. The CDR3 is 15 residues long. The germline V gene encodes CDR1 MNHEY and CDR2 SVGEGT. CDR3 protein: CASSHPSGAGETQYF. The CDR3 nucleotides read TGTGCCAGCAGTCATCCTAGCGGGGCGGGGGAGACCCAGTACTTC.

The rearrangement links TRBV7-3 to TRBJ2-1; TRBD2 agrees at 9 bases. Germline V lookup: CDR1 SGHTA, CDR2 FQGTGA. The CDR3 is made up of 15 amino acids. V was pared by 3 bases and J by 6 bases, with 6 bases of the junction left unmatched. CDR3 sequence reads: CASSFTGTSRNEQFF. Written as DNA, the CDR3 is TGTGCCAGCAGCTTTACCGGGACTAGCCGCAATGAGCAGTTCTTC.

The rearrangement joins TRBV2 to TRBJ1-5, with a weak D call TRBD1 (5 bases). V was shortened by 7 bases and J by 1 base, with 8 bases between the two germline ends. This CDR3 region has 13 residues. Germline assignment: CDR1 SNHLY and CDR2 FYNNEI. The CDR3 region has the DNA TGTGCCAGCACCGCAGGGAGCAATCAGCCCCAGCATTTT. It yields the protein CASTAGSNQPQHF.

This clone turned up a few times. The chain links TRBV3-1 (or the pseudogene TRBV3-2) to TRBJ1-2; the D gene is possibly TRBD1 (6 bases). Germline loops: CDR1 LGHDT, CDR2 YNNKEL (reference sequence). The CDR3 is made up of 14 amino acids. The V end lost 0 bases, the J end lost 3 bases, and 8 bases lay between the germline ends. The DNA for the CDR3 is TGTGCCAGCAGCCAAGAGACAGGCCACTATGGCTACACCTTC. Translation gives CASSQETGHYGYTF.

The CDR3 spells CASSIAGEETQYF. The CDR3 nucleotides read TGTGCCAGTAGTATAGCGGGAGAAGAGACCCAGTACTTC. This chain links TRBV19 with TRBJ2-5, with D maybe TRBD2 (6 bases). This CDR3 has 13 amino acids. Germline lookup yields CDR1 LNHDA and CDR2 SQIVND (reference sequence). The V end was cut by 1 base, the J end by 3 bases, with 6 bases between. The whole variable domain, filled in from reference TRBV19 and TRBJ2-5, reads DGGITQSPKYLFRKEGQNVTLSCEQNLNHDAMYWYRQDPGQGLRLIYYSQIVNDFQKGDIAEGYSVSREKKESFPLTVTSAQKNPTAFYLCASSIAGEETQYFGPGTRLLVL.